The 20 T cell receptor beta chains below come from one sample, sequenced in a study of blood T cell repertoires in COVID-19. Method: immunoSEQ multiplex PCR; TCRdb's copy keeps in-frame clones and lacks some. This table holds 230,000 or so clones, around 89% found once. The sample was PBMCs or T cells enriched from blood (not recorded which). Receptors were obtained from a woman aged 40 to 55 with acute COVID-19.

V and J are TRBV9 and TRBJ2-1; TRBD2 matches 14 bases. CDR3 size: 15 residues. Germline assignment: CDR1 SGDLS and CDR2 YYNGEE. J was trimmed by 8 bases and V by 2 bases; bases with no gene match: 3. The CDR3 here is CASSVGTSGSHEQFF. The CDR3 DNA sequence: TGTGCCAGCAGCGTCGGGACTAGCGGGAGTCATGAGCAGTTCTTC. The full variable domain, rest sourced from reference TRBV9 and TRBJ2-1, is DSGVTQTPKHLITATGQRVTLRCSPRSGDLSVYWYQQSLDQGLQFLIQYYNGEERAKGNILERFSAQQFPDLHSELNLSSLELGDSALYFCASSVGTSGSHEQFFGPGTRLTVL.

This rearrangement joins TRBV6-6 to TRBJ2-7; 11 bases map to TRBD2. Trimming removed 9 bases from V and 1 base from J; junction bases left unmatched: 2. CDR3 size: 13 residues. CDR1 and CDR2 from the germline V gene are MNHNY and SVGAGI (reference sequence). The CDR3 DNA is TGTGCCAGTACTAGCGGGGGATCCTACGAGCAGTACGTC. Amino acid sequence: CASTSGGSYEQYV.

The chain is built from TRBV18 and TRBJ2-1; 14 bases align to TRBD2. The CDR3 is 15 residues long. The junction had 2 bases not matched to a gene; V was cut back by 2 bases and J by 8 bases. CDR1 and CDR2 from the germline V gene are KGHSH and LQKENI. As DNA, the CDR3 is TGTGCCAGCTCACCATTGGGACTAGCGGGAGATGAGCAGTTCTTC. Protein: CASSPLGLAGDEQFF.

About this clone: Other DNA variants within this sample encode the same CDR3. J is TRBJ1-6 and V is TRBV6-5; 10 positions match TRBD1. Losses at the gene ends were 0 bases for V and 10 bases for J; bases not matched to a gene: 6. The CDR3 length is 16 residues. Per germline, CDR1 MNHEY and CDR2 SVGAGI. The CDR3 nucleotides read TGTGCCAGCAGTTACTCTCGGGGACAGGGGCGGTCACCCCTCCACTTT. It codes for CASSYSRGQGRSPLHF.

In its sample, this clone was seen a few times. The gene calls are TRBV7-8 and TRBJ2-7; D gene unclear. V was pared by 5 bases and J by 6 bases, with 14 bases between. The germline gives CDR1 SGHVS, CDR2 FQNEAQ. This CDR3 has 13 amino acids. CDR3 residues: CASSRASLSEQYV. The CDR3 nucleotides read TGTGCCAGCAGCCGGGCCTCTCTTTCCGAGCAGTACGTC.

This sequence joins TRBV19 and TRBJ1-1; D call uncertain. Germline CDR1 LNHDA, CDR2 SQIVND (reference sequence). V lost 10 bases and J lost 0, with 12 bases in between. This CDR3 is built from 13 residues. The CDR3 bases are TGTGCCACAACAGAGACCATGAACACTGAAGCTTTCTTT. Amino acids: CATTETMNTEAFF.

The CDR3 loop is CASSIVSGGQETQYF. The CDR3 region has the DNA TGTGCCAGTAGTATAGTTAGCGGGGGACAAGAGACCCAGTACTTC. The J gene is TRBJ2-5, the V gene TRBV19; 9 bases line up with TRBD2. Germline CDR1 LNHDA, CDR2 SQIVND (reference sequence). The J segment lost 2 bases and the V segment lost 1 base, leaving 2 bases of the junction unmatched. The CDR3 is 15 residues long.

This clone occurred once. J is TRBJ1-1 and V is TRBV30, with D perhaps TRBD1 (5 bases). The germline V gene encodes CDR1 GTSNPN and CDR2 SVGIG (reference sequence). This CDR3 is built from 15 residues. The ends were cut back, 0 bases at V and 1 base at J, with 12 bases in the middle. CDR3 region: CAWSVGVQPNTEAFF. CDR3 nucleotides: TGTGCCTGGAGTGTAGGGGTGCAGCCGAACACTGAAGCTTTCTTT.

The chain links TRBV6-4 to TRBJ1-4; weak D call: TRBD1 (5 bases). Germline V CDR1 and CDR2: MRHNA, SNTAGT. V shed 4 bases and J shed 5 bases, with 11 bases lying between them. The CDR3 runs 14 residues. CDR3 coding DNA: TGTGCCAGCAGTGTGCAGGGTAGGAATGAAAAACTGTTTTTT. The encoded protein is CASSVQGRNEKLFF.

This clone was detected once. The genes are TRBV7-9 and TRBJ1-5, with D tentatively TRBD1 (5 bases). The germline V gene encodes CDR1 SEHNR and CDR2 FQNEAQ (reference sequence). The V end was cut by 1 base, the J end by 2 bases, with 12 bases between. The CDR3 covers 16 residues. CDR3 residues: CASSLDRGKGNQPQHF. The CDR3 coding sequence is TGTGCCAGCAGCTTAGATCGGGGGAAAGGCAATCAGCCCCAGCATTTT.

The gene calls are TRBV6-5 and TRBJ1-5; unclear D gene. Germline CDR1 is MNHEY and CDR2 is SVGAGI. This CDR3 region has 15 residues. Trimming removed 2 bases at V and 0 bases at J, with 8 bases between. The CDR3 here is CASSYGLPSNQPQHF. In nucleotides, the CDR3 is TGTGCCAGCAGTTACGGGCTTCCTAGCAATCAGCCCCAGCATTTT.

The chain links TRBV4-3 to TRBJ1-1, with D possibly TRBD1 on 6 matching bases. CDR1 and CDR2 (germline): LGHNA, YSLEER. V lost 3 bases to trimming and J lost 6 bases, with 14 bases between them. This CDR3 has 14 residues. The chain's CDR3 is CASSQVDRLAEAFF. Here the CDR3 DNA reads TGCGCCAGCAGCCAGGTAGACAGGTTGGCTGAAGCTTTCTTT.

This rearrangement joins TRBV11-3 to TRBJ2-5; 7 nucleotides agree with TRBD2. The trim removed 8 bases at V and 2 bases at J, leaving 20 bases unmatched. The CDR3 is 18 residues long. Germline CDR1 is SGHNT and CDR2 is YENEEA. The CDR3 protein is CASGGGVTRDASQETQYF. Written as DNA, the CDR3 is TGTGCCAGCGGGGGGGGAGTAACTCGGGACGCTTCACAAGAGACCCAGTACTTC. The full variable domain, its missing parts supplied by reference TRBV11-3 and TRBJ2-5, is EAGVVQSPRYKIIEKKQPVAFWCNPISGHNTLYWYLQNLGQGPELLIRYENEEAVDDSQLPKDRFSAERLKGVDSTLKIQPAELGDSAVYLCASGGGVTRDASQETQYFGPGTRLLVL.

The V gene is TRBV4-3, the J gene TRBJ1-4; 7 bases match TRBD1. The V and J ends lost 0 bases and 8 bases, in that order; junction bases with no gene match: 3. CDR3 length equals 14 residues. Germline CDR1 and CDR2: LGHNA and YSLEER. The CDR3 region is CASSQEQGHEKLFF. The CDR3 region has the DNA TGCGCCAGCAGCCAAGAACAGGGGCACGAAAAACTGTTTTTT.

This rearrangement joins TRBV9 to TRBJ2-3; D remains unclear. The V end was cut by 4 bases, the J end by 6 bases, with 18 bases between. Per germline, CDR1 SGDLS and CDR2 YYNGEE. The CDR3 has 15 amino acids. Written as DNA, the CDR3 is TGTGCCAGCAGCACCCGACTCGGCAGTGGGGATACGCAGTATTTT. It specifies CASSTRLGSGDTQYF.

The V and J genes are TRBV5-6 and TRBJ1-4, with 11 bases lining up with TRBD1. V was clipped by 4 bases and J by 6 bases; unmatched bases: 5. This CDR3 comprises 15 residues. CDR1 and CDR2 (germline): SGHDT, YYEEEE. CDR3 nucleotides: TGTGCCAGCAGCCCCCGGACAGGGGGCCATGAAAAACTGTTTTTT. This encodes CASSPRTGGHEKLFF.

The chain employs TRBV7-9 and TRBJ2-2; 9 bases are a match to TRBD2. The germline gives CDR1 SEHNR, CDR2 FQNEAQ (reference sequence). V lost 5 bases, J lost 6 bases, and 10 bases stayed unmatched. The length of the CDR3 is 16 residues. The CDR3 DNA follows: TGTGCCAGCAGCGTTACTAGCGGGCGGGGTCCCGGGGAGCTGTTTTTT. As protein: CASSVTSGRGPGELFF.

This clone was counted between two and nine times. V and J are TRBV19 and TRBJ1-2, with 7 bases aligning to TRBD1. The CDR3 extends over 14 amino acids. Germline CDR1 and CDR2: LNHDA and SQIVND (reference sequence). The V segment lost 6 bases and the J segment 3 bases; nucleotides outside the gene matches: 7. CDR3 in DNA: TGTGCCAGTAGGGTACAGGGGATTGACTATGGCTACACCTTC. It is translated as CASRVQGIDYGYTF. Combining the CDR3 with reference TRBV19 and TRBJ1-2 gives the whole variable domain DGGITQSPKYLFRKEGQNVTLSCEQNLNHDAMYWYRQDPGQGLRLIYYSQIVNDFQKGDIAEGYSVSREKKESFPLTVTSAQKNPTAFYLCASRVQGIDYGYTFGSGTRLTVV.

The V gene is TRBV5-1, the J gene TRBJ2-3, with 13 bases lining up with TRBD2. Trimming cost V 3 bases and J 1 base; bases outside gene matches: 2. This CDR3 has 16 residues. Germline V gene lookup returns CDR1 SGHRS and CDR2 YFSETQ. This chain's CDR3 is CASSSGLAGGTDTQYF. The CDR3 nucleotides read TGCGCCAGCAGCTCCGGACTAGCGGGAGGCACAGATACGCAGTATTTT.

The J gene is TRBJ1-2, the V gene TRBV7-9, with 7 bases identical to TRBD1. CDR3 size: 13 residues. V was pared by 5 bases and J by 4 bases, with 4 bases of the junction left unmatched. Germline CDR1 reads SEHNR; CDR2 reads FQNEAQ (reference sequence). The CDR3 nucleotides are TGTGCCAGCAGCCCCTGGGACAGCTATGGCTACACCTTC. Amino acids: CASSPWDSYGYTF. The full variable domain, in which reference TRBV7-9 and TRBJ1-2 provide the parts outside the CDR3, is DTGVSQNPRHKITKRGQNVTFRCDPISEHNRLYWYRQTLGQGPEFLTYFQNEAQLEKSRLLSDRFSAERPKGSFSTLEIQRTEQGDSAMYLCASSPWDSYGYTFGSGTRLTVV.